This TCR beta chain was sequenced in a study of blood T cells in healthy people across ages. Study as a whole: About one barcoded beta molecule per two T cells came from capture by template switching.

This clonotype was seen a few times. With 2 bases removed from V and 8 bases from J, the gap between germline ends came to 9 bases. This CDR3 is 12 amino acids long. Germline V gives CDR1 MDHEN, CDR2 SYDVKM. The use of a sample-barcoded 5' primer and a J-beta primer mix characterized a second PCR of about 7 to 12 cycles. TCRdb reprocessed the 5' RACE reads with MiXCR, giving one entry per CDR3 protein. The sample holds around 900,000 distinct CDR3 sequences; around 28% are singletons and the top ten take about 18%. Sequencing used blood. This chain connects TRBV28 to TRBJ1-2; possible D gene TRBD1, 6 bases. This TCR was sampled from a woman older than 75 in good health. CDR3 residues: CASSLRGEGYTF. DNA of the CDR3: TGTGCCAGCAGTTTAAGGGGGGAGGGCTACACCTTC.